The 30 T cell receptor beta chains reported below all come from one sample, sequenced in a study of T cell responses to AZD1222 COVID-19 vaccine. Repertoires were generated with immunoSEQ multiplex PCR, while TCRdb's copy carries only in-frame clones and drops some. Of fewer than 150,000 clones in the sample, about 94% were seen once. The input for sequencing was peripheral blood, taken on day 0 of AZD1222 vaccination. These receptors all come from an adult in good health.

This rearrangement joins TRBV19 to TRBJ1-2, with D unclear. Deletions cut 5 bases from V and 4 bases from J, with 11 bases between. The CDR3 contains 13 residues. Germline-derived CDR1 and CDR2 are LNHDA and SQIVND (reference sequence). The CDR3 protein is CASSWGLVYGYTF. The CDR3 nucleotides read TGTGCCAGTAGTTGGGGTCTGGTCTATGGCTACACCTTC. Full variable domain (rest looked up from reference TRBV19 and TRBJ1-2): DGGITQSPKYLFRKEGQNVTLSCEQNLNHDAMYWYRQDPGQGLRLIYYSQIVNDFQKGDIAEGYSVSREKKESFPLTVTSAQKNPTAFYLCASSWGLVYGYTFGSGTRLTVV.

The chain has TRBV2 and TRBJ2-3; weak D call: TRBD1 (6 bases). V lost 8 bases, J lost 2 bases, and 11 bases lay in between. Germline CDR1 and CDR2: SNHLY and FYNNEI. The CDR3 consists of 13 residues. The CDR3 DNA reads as TGTGCCAGCTTGAGGGGGAACACAGATACGCAGTATTTT. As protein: CASLRGNTDTQYF.

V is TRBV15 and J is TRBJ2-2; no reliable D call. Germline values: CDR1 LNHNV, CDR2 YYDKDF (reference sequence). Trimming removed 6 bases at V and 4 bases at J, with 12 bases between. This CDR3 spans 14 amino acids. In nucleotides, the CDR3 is TGTGCCACCAGTCTCGGGTGGGGCACCGGGGAGCTGTTTTTT. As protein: CATSLGWGTGELFF.

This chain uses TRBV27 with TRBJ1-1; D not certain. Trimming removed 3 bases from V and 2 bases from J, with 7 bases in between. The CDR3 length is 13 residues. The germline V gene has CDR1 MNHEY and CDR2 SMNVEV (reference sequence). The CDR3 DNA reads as TGTGCCAGCAGTTTGGGAATAAACACTGAAGCTTTCTTT. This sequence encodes CASSLGINTEAFF.

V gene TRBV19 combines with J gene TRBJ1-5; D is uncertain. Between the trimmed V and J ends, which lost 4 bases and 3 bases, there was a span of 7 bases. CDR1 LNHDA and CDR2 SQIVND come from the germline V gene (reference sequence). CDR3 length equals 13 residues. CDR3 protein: CASSRQLNQPQHF. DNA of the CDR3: TGTGCCAGTAGTAGACAACTCAATCAGCCCCAGCATTTT.

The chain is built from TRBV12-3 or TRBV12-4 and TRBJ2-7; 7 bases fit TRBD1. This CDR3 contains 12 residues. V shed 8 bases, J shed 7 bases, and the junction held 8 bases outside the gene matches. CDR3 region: CASSSEGAEQYF. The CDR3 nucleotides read TGTGCCAGCTCCTCCGAGGGGGCAGAGCAGTACTTC.

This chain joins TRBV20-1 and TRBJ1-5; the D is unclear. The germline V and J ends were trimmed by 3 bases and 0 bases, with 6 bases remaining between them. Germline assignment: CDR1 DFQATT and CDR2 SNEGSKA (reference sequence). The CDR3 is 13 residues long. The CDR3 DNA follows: TGCAGTGCTAGTTATTATAGCAATCAGCCCCAGCATTTT. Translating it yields CSASYYSNQPQHF.

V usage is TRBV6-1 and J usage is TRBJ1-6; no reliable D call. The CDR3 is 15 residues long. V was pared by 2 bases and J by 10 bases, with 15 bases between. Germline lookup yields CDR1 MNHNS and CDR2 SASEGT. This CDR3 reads CASSEMGHKFSPLHF. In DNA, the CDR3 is TGTGCCAGCAGTGAAATGGGCCACAAATTCTCACCCCTCCACTTT.

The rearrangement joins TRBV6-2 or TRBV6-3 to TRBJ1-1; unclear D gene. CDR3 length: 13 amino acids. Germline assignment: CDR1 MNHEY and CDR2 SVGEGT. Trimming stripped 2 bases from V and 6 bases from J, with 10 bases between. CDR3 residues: CASSYGQFAEAFF. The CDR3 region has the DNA TGTGCCAGCAGTTACGGGCAGTTCGCTGAAGCTTTCTTT.

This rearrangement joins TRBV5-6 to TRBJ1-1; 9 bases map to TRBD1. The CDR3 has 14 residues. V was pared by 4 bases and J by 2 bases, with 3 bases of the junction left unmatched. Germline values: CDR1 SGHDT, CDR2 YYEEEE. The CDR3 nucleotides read TGTGCCAGCAGCGGGGGACAGGGAAACACTGAAGCTTTCTTT. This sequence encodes CASSGGQGNTEAFF.

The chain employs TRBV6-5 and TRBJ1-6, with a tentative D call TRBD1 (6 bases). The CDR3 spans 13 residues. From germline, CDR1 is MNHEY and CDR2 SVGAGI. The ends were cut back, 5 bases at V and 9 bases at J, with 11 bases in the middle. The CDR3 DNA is TGTGCCAGCAGTCCAGGGGTCGGTTCACCCCTCCACTTT. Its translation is CASSPGVGSPLHF.

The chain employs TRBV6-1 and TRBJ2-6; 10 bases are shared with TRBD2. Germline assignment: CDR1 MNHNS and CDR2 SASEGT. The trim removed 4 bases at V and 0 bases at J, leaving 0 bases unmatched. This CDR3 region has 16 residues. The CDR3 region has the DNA TGTGCCAGCAGTGCTAGCGGGGGCTCTGGGGCCAACGTCCTGACTTTC. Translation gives CASSASGGSGANVLTF.

Here the CDR3 DNA reads TGTGCCAGCAGTAAGAGGGAGAACACTGAAGCTTTCTTT. Its protein product is CASSKRENTEAFF. The chain joins TRBV6-5 to TRBJ1-1; D is unclear. The CDR3 runs to 13 residues. Germline lookup yields CDR1 MNHEY and CDR2 SVGAGI. Trimming pared 5 bases from V and 1 base from J, leaving 8 bases between.

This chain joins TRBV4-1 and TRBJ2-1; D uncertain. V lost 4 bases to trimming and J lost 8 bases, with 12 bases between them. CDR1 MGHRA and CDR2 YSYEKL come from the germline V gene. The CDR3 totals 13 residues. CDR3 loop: CASSPVIEYEQFF. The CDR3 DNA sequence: TGCGCCAGCAGCCCCGTTATAGAGTATGAGCAGTTCTTC.

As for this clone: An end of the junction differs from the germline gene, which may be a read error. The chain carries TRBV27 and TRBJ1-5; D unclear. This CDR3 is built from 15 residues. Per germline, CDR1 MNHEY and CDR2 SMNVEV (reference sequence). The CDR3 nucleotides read TGTGCCAGGAGTTTAGGGTCGTTTGGCAATCAGCCCCAGCATTTT. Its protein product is CARSLGSFGNQPQHF.

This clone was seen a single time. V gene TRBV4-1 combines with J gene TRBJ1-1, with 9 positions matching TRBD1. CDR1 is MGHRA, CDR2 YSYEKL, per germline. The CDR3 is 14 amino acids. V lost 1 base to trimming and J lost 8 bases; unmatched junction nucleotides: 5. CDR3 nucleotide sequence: TGCGCCAGCAGCCAAGGGGGGACAGGGATAGAAGCTTTCTTT. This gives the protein CASSQGGTGIEAFF.

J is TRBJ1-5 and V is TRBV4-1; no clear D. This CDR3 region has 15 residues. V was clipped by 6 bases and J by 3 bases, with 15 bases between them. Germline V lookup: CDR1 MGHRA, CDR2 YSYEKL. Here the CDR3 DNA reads TGCGCCAGCAGTTACTCCGGGAACCCCAATCAGCCCCAGCATTTT. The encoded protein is CASSYSGNPNQPQHF.

CDR3 residues: CASSPVSRVTEQYF. The CDR3, as DNA: TGTGCCAGCAGCCCAGTAAGCAGGGTCACCGAGCAGTACTTC. The J gene is TRBJ2-7, the V gene TRBV3-1 (or the pseudogene TRBV3-2); possibly TRBD1 for D (5 bases). V lost 4 bases and J 6 bases, leaving 16 bases between the germline ends. This CDR3 spans 14 amino acids. CDR1 is LGHDT and CDR2 is YNNKEL in the germline V gene (reference sequence).

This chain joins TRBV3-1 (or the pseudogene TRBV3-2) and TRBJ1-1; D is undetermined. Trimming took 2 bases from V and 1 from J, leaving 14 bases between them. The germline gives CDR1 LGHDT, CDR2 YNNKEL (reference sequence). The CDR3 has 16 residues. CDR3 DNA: TGTGCCAGCAGCCAACTAACGCCTAGTGGGAACACTGAAGCTTTCTTT. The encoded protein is CASSQLTPSGNTEAFF.

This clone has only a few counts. CDR3 loop: CASSSLGQGDNSPLHF. The CDR3 bases are TGTGCCAGCAGCTCCTTGGGACAGGGAGATAATTCACCCCTCCACTTT. This chain links TRBV7-2 with TRBJ1-6, with 9 bases lining up with TRBD1. This CDR3 has 16 amino acids. Germline V lookup: CDR1 SGHTA, CDR2 FQGNSA. The V and J ends lost 4 bases and 5 bases, in that order; junction bases with no gene match: 6.

The CDR3 DNA reads as TGTGCCAGTAGTATAGTAGAAACAGGGCGAAAGCAGCCCCAGCATTTT. This codes for CASSIVETGRKQPQHF. The J gene is TRBJ1-5, the V gene TRBV19; possible D gene TRBD1, 6 bases. The CDR3 is 16 residues long. The germline V gene encodes CDR1 LNHDA and CDR2 SQIVND (reference sequence). The V end lost 1 base, the J end lost 7 bases, and 17 bases lay between the germline ends.

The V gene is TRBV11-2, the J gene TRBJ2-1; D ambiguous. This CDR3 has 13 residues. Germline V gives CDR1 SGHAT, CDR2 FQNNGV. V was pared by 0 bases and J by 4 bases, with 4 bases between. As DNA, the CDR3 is TGTGCCAGCAGCTTAGACAGTTACAATGAGCAGTTCTTC. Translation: CASSLDSYNEQFF.

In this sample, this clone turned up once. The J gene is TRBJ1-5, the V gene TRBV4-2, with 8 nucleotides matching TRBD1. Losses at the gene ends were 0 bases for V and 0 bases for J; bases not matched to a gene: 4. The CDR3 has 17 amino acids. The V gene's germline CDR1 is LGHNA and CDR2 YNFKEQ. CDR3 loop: CASSQERDRISNQPQHF. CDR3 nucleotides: TGTGCCAGCAGCCAAGAAAGGGACAGGATTAGCAATCAGCCCCAGCATTTT.

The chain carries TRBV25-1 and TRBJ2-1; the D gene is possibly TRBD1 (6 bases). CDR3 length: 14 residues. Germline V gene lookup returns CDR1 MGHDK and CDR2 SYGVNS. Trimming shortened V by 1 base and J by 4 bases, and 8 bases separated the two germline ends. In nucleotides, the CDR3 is TGTGCCAGCAGTGAATTGGACAGATACAATGAGCAGTTCTTC. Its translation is CASSELDRYNEQFF.

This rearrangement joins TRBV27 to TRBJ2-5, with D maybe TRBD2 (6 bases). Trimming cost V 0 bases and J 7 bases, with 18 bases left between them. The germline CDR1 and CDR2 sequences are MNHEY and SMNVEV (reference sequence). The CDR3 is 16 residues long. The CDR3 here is CASSLSALAAHGTQYF. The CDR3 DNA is TGTGCCAGCAGTTTATCGGCCTTAGCGGCGCACGGGACCCAGTACTTC.

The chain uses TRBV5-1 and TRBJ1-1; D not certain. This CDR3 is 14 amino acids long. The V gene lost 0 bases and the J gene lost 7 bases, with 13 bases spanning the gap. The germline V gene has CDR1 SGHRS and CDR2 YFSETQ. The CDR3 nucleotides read TGCGCCAGCAGCTTGGGCGGGGAAGGTGGTGAAGCTTTCTTT. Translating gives CASSLGGEGGEAFF.

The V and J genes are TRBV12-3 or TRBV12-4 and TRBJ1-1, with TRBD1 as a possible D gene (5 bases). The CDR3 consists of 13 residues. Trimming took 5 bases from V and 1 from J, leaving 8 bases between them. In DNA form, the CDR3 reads TGTGCCAGCAGTCCCACAGGGAACACTGAAGCTTTCTTT. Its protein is CASSPTGNTEAFF.

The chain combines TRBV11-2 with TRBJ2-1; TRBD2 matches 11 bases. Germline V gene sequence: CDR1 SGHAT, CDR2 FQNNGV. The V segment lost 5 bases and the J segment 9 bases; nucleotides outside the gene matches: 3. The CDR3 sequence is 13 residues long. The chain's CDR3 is CASSPGLAAEQFF. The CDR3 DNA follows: TGTGCCAGCAGCCCGGGACTAGCGGCTGAGCAGTTCTTC.

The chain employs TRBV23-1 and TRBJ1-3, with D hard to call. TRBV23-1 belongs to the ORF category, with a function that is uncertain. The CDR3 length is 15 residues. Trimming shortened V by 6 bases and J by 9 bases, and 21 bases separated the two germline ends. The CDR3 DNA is TGCGCCAGCAGACTTAGAGCGGTTTTCGGTAGCACCATATATTTT. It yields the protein CASRLRAVFGSTIYF.

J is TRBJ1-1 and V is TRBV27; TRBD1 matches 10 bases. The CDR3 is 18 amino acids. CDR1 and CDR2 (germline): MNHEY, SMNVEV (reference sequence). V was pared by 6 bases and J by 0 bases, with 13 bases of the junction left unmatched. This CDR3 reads CASRVGGDRGLMNTEAFF. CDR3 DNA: TGTGCCAGCAGAGTGGGGGGGGACAGGGGCCTTATGAACACTGAAGCTTTCTTT.